This T cell receptor beta chain was obtained from a study of cytomegalovirus exposure and HLA in healthy donors. Worth noting for this clone: Antigen unknown.

Study results and caveats: Donors were assumed by presence/absence analyses to have roughly uniform sequencing depth. Later on, an analysis tied 15,000 or so TCR beta sequences to HLA alleles at 0.05 false discovery rate.

J gave up 7 bases and V 3 bases, and 9 bases lay outside the gene matches. The CDR3 has 15 amino acids. Germline V CDR1 and CDR2: LGHNA, YSLEER. Vbeta (60) and Jbeta (13) primers were used in the PCR. The protocol was immunoSEQ multiplex PCR, while the TCRdb copy is restricted to in-frame clones and leaves out a portion. The sample has approximately 190,000 clones; 70% to 90% are singletons. The chain is built from TRBV4-3 and TRBJ1-5; TRBD1 matches at 7 bases. The sequenced sample consisted of PBMCs. This TCR came from a young woman in good health and CMV-seropositive. Here the CDR3 DNA reads TGCGCCAGCAGCCAGGGAACAGGGGCGGGGCAGCCCCAGCATTTT. Residues: CASSQGTGAGQPQHF.